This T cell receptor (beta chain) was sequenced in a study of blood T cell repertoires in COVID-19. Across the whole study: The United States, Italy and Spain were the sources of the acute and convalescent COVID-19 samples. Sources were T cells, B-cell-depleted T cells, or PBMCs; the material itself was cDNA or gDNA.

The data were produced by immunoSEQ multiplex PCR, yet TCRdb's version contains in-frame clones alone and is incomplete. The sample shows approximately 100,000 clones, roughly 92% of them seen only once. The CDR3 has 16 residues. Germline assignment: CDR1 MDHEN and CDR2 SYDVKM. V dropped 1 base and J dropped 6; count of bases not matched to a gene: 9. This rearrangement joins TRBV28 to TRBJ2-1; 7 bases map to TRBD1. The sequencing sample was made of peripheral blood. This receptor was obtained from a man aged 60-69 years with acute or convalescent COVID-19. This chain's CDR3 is CASSLLTGAGGNEQFF. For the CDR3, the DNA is TGTGCCAGCAGTTTATTAACAGGGGCGGGCGGCAATGAGCAGTTCTTC.